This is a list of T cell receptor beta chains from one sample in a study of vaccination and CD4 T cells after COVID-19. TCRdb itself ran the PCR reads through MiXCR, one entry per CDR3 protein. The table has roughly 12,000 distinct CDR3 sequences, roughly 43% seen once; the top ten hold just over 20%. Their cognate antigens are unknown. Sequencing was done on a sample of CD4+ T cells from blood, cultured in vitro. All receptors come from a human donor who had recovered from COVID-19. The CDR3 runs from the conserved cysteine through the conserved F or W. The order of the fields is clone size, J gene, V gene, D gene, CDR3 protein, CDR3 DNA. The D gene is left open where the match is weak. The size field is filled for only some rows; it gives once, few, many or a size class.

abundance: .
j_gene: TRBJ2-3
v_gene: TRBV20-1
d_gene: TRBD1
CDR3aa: CSDRGQTDTQYF
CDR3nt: TGCAGTGACAGGGGGCAAACAGATACGCAGTATTTT

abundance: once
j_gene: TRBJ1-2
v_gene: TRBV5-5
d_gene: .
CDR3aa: CASSWDRAPNYGYTF
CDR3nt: TGTGCCAGCAGCTGGGACCGAGCCCCTAACTATGGCTACACCTTC

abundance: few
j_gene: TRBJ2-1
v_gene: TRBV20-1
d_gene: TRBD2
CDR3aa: CSGTSGSDEQFF
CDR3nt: TGCAGTGGGACTAGCGGGAGCGATGAGCAGTTCTTC

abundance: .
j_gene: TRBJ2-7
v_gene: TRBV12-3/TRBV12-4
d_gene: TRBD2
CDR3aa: CASSLFGLAGGPREQYF
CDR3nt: TGTGCCAGTAGTCTCTTTGGACTAGCGGGAGGCCCTCGGGAGCAGTACTTC

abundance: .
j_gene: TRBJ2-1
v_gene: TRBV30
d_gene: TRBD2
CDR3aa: CAWSVGLAGYNEQFF
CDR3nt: TGTGCCTGGAGCGTCGGACTAGCGGGATACAATGAGCAGTTCTTC

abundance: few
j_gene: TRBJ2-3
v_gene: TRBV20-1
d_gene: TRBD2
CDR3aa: CSASGRLAGQDTQYF
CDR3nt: TGCAGTGCTAGCGGGCGACTAGCGGGACAAGATACGCAGTATTTT

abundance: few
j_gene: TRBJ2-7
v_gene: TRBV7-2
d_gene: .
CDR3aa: CASSLATSYEQYF
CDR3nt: TGTGCCAGCAGCTTAGCGACCTCCTACGAGCAGTACTTC

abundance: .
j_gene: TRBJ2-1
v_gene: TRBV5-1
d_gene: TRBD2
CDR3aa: CASSLITSGGEQFF
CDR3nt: TGCGCCAGCAGCTTGATTACTTCGGGGGGTGAGCAGTTCTTC

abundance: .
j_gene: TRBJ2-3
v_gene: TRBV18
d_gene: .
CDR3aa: CASSPTDTQYF
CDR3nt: TGTGCCAGCTCACCAACAGATACGCAGTATTTT

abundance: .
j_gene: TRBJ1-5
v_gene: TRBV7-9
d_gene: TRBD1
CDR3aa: CASSLVTGGGNQPQHF
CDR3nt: TGTGCCAGCAGCTTGGTAACAGGGGGCGGCAATCAGCCCCAGCATTTT

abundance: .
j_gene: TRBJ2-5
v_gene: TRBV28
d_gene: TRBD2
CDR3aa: CASSRGTSGAETQYF
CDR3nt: TGTGCCAGCAGTCGCGGGACTAGCGGGGCGGAGACCCAGTACTTC

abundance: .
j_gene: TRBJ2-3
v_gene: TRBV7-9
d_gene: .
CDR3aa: CASSVLQRDTQYF
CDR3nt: TGTGCCAGCAGCGTACTACAGAGAGATACGCAGTATTTT

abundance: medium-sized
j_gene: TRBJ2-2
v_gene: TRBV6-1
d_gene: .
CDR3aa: CASTQDPLNTGELFF
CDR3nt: TGTGCCAGTACACAGGACCCCCTAAACACCGGGGAGCTGTTTTTT

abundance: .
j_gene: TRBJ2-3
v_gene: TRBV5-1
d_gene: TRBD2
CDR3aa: CASSRIAGEVQYF
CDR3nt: TGCGCCAGCAGTCGTATAGCGGGAGAAGTGCAGTATTTT

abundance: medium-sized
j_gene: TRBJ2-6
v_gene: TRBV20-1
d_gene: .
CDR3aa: CSARRQTGANVLTF
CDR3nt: TGCAGTGCCCGTCGACAGACTGGGGCCAACGTCCTGACTTTC

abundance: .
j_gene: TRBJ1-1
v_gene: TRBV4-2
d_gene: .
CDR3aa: CASSQDPGTDRSTEAFF
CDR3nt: TGTGCCAGCAGCCAAGATCCCGGGACCGACAGGAGCACTGAAGCTTTCTTT

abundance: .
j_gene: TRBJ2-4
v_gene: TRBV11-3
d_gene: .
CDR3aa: CASSLEGQSIQYF
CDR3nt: TGTGCCAGCAGCTTAGAAGGGCAGAGCATTCAGTACTTC

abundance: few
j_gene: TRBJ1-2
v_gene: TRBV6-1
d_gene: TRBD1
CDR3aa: CASRYPGQGGYTF
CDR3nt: TGTGCCAGCAGATATCCGGGACAGGGAGGCTACACCTTC

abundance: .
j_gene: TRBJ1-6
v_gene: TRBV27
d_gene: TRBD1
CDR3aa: CASSWLRQGDSPLHF
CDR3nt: TGTGCCAGCAGTTGGCTTCGACAGGGAGATTCACCCCTCCACTTT

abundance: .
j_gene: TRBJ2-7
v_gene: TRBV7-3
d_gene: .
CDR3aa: CANTTAYEQYF
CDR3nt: TGTGCCAACACGACAGCGTACGAGCAGTACTTC

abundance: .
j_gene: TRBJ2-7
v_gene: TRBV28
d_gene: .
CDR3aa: CASSEPFYEQYF
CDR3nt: TGTGCCAGCAGTGAACCTTTTTACGAGCAGTACTTC

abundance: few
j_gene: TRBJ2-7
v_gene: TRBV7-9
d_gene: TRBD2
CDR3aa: CASSLRGGANNYEQYF
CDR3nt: TGTGCCAGCAGCCTCCGGGGAGGGGCCAATAACTACGAGCAGTACTTC

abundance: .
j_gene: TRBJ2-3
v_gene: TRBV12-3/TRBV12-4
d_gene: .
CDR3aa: CASSLMDRNTDTQYF
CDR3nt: TGTGCCAGCAGTTTAATGGACAGAAACACAGATACGCAGTATTTT

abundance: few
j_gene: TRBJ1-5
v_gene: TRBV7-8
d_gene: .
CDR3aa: CASSFLRSRSNQPQHF
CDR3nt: TGTGCCAGCAGCTTCCTTAGGTCCAGGAGCAATCAGCCCCAGCATTTT

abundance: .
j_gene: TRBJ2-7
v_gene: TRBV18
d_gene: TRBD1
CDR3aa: CASSPRDRRAYEQYF
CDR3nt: TGTGCCAGCTCACCCCGGGACAGAAGGGCCTACGAGCAGTACTTC

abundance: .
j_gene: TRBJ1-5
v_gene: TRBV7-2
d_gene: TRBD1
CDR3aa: CASSLYRGLSSQPQHF
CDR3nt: TGTGCCAGCAGCTTATACAGGGGACTTAGCAGTCAGCCCCAGCATTTT

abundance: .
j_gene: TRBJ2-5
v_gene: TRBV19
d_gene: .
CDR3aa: CASSSDRETQYF
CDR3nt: TGTGCCAGTAGTAGCGACAGGGAGACCCAGTACTTC

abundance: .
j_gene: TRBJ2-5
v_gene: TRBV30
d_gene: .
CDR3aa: CAWGGWGDARQETQYF
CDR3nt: TGTGCCTGGGGTGGTTGGGGGGACGCGCGCCAAGAGACCCAGTACTTC

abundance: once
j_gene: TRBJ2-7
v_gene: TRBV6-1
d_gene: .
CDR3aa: CASAQSGIYEQYF
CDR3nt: TGTGCCAGTGCCCAGTCGGGAATCTACGAGCAGTACTTC

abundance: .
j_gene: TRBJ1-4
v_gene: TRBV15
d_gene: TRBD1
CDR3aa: CATSTRQGGVGKLFF
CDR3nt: TGTGCCACCAGCACACGACAGGGAGGCGTAGGAAAACTGTTTTTT

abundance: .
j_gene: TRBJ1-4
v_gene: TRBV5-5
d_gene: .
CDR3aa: CASSLDWGDNEKLFF
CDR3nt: TGTGCCAGCAGCTTGGATTGGGGCGATAATGAAAAACTGTTTTTT

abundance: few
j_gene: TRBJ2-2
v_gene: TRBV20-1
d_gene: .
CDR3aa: CSARDPVTGELFF
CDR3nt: TGCAGTGCTAGAGATCCCGTAACCGGGGAGCTGTTTTTT

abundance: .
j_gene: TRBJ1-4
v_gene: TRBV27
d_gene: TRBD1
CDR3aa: CASSPNRGGGEKLFF
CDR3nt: TGTGCCAGCAGTCCTAACAGGGGTGGGGGTGAAAAACTGTTTTTT

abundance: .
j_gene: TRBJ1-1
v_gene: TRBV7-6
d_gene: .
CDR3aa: CASSPAVNTEAFF
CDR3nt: TGTGCCAGCAGCCCCGCAGTGAACACTGAAGCTTTCTTT

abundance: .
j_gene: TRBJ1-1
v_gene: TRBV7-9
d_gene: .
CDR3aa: CASSEGRADLNTEAFF
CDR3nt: TGTGCCAGCAGCGAAGGCCGGGCAGACCTAAACACTGAAGCTTTCTTT

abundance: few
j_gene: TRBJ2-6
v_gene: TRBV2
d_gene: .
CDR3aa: CASSVQQAGANVLTF
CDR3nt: TGTGCCAGCAGTGTCCAGCAGGCTGGGGCCAACGTCCTGACTTTC

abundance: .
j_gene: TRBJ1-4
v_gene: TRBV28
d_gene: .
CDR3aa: CASSLLDAEKLFF
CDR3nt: TGTGCCAGCAGTTTACTAGATGCTGAAAAACTGTTTTTT

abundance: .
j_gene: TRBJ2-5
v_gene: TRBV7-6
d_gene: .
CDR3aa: CASSLAYWQETQYF
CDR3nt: TGTGCCAGCAGCTTAGCCTACTGGCAAGAGACCCAGTACTTC

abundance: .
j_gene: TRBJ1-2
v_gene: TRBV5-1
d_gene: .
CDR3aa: CASSLGAGVSYGYTF
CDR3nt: TGCGCCAGCAGCTTGGGGGCAGGGGTGAGCTATGGCTACACCTTC

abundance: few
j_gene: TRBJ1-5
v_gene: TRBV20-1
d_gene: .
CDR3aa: CSASGDQPQHF
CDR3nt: TGCAGTGCTTCAGGGGATCAGCCCCAGCATTTT

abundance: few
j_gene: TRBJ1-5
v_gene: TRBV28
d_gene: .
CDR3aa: CASRKATASNQPQHF
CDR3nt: TGTGCCAGCCGGAAGGCGACAGCAAGCAATCAGCCCCAGCATTTT

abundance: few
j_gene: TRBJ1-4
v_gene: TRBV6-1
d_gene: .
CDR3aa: CASSRGRNGNEKLFF
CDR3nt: TGTGCCAGCAGCCGTGGACGAAACGGGAATGAAAAACTGTTTTTT

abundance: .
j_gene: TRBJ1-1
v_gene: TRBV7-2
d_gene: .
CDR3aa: CASSSYGGHFFEAFF
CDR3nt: TGTGCCAGCAGCTCCTACGGGGGACACTTCTTTGAAGCTTTCTTT

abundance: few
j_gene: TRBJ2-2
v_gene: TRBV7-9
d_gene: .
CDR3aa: CASSLVPWRSATGELFF
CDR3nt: TGTGCCAGCAGCTTAGTACCCTGGCGGTCCGCTACCGGGGAGCTGTTTTTT

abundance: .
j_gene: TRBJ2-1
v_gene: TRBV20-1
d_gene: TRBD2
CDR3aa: CRFGSGRAYNEQFF
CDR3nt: TGCAGATTTGGAAGCGGGAGGGCCTACAATGAGCAGTTCTTC

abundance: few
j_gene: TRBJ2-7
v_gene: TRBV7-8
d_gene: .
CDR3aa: CASSLGGYGYEQYF
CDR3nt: TGTGCCAGCAGCTTAGGAGGGTATGGCTACGAGCAGTACTTC

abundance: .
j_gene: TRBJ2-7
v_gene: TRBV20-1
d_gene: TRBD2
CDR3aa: CSARVLERESYEQYF
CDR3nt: TGCAGTGCTAGAGTGTTGGAGCGGGAGTCTTACGAGCAGTACTTC